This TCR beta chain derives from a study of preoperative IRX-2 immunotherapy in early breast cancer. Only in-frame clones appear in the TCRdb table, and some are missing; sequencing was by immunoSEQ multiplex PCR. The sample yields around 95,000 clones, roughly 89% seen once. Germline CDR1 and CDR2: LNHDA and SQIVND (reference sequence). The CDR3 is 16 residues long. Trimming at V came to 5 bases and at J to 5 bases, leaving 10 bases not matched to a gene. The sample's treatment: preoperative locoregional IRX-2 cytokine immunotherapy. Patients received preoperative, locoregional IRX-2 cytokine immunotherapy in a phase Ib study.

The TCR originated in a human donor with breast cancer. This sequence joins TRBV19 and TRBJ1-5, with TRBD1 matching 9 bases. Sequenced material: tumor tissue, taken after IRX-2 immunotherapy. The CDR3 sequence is CASSHLLTGGYQPQHF. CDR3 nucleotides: TGTGCCAGTAGTCACTTACTGACAGGGGGATATCAGCCCCAGCATTTT.